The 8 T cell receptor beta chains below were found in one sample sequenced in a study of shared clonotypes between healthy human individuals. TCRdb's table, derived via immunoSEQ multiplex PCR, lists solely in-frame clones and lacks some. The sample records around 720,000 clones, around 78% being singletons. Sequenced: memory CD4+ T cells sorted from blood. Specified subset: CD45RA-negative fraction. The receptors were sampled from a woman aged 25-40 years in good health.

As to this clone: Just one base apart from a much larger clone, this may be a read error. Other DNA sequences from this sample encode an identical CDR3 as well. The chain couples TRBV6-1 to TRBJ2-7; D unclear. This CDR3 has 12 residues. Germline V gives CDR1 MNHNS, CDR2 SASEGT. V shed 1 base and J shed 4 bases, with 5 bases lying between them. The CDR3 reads CASSEVGYEQYF. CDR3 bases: TGTGCCAGCAGTGAAGTGGGTTACGAGCAGTACTTC.

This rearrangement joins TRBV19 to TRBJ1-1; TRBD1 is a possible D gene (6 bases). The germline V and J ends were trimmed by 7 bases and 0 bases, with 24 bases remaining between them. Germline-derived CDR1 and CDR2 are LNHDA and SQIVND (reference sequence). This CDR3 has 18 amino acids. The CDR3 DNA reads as TGTGCCAGTAAGGCGAACAGGGATCAACGAGAAATGAACACTGAAGCTTTCTTT. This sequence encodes CASKANRDQREMNTEAFF.

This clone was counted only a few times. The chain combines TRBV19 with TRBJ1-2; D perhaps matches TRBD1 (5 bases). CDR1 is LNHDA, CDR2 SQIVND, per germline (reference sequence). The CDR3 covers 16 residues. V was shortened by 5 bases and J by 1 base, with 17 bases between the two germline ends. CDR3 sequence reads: CASSLPRTQFNYGYTF. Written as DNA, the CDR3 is TGTGCCAGTAGTTTACCAAGGACACAGTTTAACTATGGCTACACCTTC.

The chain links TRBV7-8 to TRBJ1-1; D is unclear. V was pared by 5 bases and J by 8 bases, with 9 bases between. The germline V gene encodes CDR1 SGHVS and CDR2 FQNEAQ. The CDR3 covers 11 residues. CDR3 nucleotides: TGTGCCAGCAGCCTTTCGGAAGAAGCTTTCTTT. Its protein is CASSLSEEAFF.

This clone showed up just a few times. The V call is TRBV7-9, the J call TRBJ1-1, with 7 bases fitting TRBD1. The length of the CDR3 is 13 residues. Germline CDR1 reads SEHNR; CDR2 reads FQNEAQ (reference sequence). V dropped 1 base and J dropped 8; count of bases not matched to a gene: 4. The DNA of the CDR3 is TGTGCCAGCAGCTTAGAGGGGGCGTGGGAAGCTTTCTTT. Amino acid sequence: CASSLEGAWEAFF.

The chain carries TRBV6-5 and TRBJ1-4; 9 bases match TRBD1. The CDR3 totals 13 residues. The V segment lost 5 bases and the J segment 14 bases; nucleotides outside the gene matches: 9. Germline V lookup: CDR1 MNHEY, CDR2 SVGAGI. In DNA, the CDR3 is TGTGCCAGCAGTCGCACTGGGACAGGGAACCTGTTTTTT. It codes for CASSRTGTGNLFF.

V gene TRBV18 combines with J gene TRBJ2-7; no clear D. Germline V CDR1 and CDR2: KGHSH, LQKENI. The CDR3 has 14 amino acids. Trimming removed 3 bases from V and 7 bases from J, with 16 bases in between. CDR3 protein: CASSPNPGPVEQYF. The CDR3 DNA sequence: TGTGCCAGCTCACCCAATCCGGGCCCGGTTGAGCAGTACTTC.

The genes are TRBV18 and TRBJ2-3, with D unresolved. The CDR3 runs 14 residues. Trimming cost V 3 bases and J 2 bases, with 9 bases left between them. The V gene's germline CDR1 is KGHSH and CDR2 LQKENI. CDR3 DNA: TGTGCCAGCTCACCCCGGGCCCCCACAGATACGCAGTATTTT. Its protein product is CASSPRAPTDTQYF. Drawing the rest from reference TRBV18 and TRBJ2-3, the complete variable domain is NAGVMQNPRHLVRRRGQEARLRCSPMKGHSHVYWYRQLPEEGLKFMVYLQKENIIDESGMPKERFSAEFPKEGPSILRIQQVVRGDSAAYFCASSPRAPTDTQYFGPGTRLTVL.